This entry lists 5 T cell receptor beta chains sequenced from one sample in a study of shared clonotypes between healthy human individuals. The method was immunoSEQ multiplex PCR; TCRdb's version includes in-frame clones alone and lacks a portion of them. The sample contains about 520,000 clones, more than 95% of which appear only once. The source material was naive CD4+ T cells sorted from blood. As to subset: CD45RA+ positively selected. The receptor source for this set is a woman in her 30s in good health.

This clone showed up just a few times. The J gene is TRBJ2-2, the V gene TRBV5-4; 7 bases fit TRBD2. The germline V gene encodes CDR1 SGHNT and CDR2 YYREEE (reference sequence). J lost 4 bases, V lost 0 bases, and 3 bases had no gene match. The CDR3 covers 15 residues. CDR3 region: CASSLGGRVTGELFF. In DNA form, the CDR3 reads TGTGCCAGCAGCTTGGGCGGGAGAGTCACCGGGGAGCTGTTTTTT.

This chain uses TRBV7-2 with TRBJ2-7, with D perhaps matching TRBD1 (7 bases). Germline CDR1 SGHTA, CDR2 FQGNSA. This CDR3 region has 15 residues. V was trimmed by 2 bases and J by 4 bases, leaving 15 bases between them. CDR3 sequence: CASSLMSRGAYEQYF. DNA of the CDR3: TGTGCCAGCAGCTTAATGTCCAGGGGGGCTTACGAGCAGTACTTC.

The J gene is TRBJ1-4, the V gene TRBV5-1, with D perhaps TRBD1 (5 bases). CDR1 and CDR2 from the germline V gene are SGHRS and YFSETQ. V was trimmed by 4 bases and J by 0 bases, leaving 19 bases between them. The CDR3 sequence is 18 residues long. This CDR3 reads CASSPGASGMATNEKLFF. In DNA, the CDR3 is TGCGCCAGCAGCCCCGGGGCCTCAGGAATGGCAACTAATGAAAAACTGTTTTTT.

The chain recombines TRBV27 with TRBJ1-1; 9 bases fit TRBD1. The CDR3 totals 15 residues. The V gene's germline CDR1 is MNHEY and CDR2 SMNVEV (reference sequence). The ends lost 6 bases at V and 4 bases at J; junction bases unmatched: 9. CDR3 bases: TGTGCCAGCAGGGGCCACAGGGGGCCGGGCACTGAAGCTTTCTTT. It specifies CASRGHRGPGTEAFF.

This chain uses TRBV27 with TRBJ2-7, with a tentative D call TRBD1 (6 bases). Germline lookup yields CDR1 MNHEY and CDR2 SMNVEV (reference sequence). The V end was cut by 0 bases, the J end by 3 bases, with 15 bases between. CDR3 length: 16 residues. The CDR3 protein is CASSLSADRPHYEQYF. As DNA, the CDR3 is TGTGCCAGCAGTTTATCCGCCGACAGGCCCCACTACGAGCAGTACTTC.